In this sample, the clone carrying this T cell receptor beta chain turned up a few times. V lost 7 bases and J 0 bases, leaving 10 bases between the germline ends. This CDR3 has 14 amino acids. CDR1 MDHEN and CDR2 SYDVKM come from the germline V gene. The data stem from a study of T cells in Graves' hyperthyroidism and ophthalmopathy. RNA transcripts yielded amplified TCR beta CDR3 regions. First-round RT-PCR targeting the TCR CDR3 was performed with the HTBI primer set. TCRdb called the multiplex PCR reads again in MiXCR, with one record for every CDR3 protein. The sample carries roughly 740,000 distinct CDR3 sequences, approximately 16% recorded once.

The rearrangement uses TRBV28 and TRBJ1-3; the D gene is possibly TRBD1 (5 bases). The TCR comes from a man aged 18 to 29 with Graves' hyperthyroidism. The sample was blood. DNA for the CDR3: TGTGCCAGCACTCGGGGCTCCTCTGGAAACACCATATATTTT. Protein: CASTRGSSGNTIYF.